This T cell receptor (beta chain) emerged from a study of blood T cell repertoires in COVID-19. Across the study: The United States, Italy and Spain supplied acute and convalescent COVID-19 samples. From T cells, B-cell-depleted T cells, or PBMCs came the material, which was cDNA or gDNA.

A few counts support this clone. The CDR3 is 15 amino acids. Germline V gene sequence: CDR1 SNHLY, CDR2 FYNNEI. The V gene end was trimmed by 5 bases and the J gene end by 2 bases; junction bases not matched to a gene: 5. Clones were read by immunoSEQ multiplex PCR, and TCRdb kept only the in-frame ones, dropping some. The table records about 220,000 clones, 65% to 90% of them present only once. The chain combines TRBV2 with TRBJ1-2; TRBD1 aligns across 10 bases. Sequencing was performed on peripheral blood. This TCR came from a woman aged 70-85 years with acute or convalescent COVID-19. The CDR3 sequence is CASSSPGQGNYGYTF. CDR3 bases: TGTGCCAGCAGTTCACCGGGACAGGGGAACTATGGCTACACCTTC.